Listed below are T cell receptor beta chains from one sample, sequenced in a study of blood T cells in healthy people across ages. TCRdb used MiXCR to reprocess the 5' RACE reads, holding one entry per CDR3 protein. The sample lists roughly 1,700,000 distinct CDR3 sequences; over 25% were seen once. What was sequenced was blood. The receptor set was obtained from a woman aged 25 to 39 in good health. CDR3s include the opening cysteine and the closing phenylalanine or tryptophan. A D gene is named only where the DNA matches it firmly. Expanded clones get a size class; other rows say once, few or many, or leave the size out.

abundance | j_gene | v_gene | d_gene | CDR3aa | CDR3nt
once | TRBJ2-3 | TRBV9 | - | CASNPGSTDTQYF | TGTGCCAGCAACCCGGGCAGCACAGATACGCAGTATTTT
few | TRBJ2-5 | TRBV11-2 | TRBD2 | CASSLVPLAGKTQYF | TGTGCCAGCAGCTTAGTCCCTCTAGCGGGAAAGACCCAGTACTTC
few | TRBJ2-5 | TRBV29-1 | TRBD2 | CMAGGSGETQYF | TGCATGGCGGGAGGTTCTGGAGAGACCCAGTACTTC
- | TRBJ2-1 | TRBV7-2 | TRBD2 | CASSLSFSAGANEQFF | TGTGCCAGCAGCTTATCCTTCTCAGCGGGAGCAAATGAGCAGTTCTTC
- | TRBJ2-3 | TRBV14 | - | CASSQAGPSADTQYF | TGTGCCAGCAGCCAAGCGGGGCCCTCTGCAGATACGCAGTATTTT
few | TRBJ2-1 | TRBV28 | - | CASSLLQGGGEQFF | TGTGCCAGCAGTTTACTCCAGGGGGGGGGTGAGCAGTTCTTC
- | TRBJ1-5 | TRBV21-1 | - | CASSKAPLRGSQPQHF | TGTGCCAGCAGCAAAGCGCCACTGCGGGGCAGTCAGCCCCAGCATTTT
- | TRBJ1-2 | TRBV29-1 | - | CSTGTDYGYTF | TGCAGCACGGGGACGGACTATGGCTACACCTTC
many | TRBJ2-7 | TRBV7-9 | TRBD1 | CASSVTGQGYEQYF | TGTGCCAGCAGCGTGACGGGACAGGGATACGAGCAGTACTTC
few | TRBJ2-5 | TRBV12-3/TRBV12-4 | TRBD2 | CTSSRLAGGETQYF | TGTACCAGCAGTCGACTAGCGGGGGGGGAAACCCAGTACTTC
few | TRBJ1-1 | TRBV20-1 | - | CSAIPRGTEAFF | TGCAGTGCTATACCCAGGGGTACTGAAGCTTTCTTT
few | TRBJ1-4 | TRBV29-1 | - | CSVGAQTNEKLFF | TGCAGCGTAGGGGCGCAAACTAATGAAAAACTGTTTTTT
- | TRBJ1-5 | TRBV28 | - | CASGGGAKSNQPQHF | TGTGCCAGCGGCGGGGGAGCCAAAAGCAATCAGCCCCAGCATTTT
many | TRBJ2-7 | TRBV29-1 | - | CSVFAGGSYEQYF | TGCAGCGTTTTCGCAGGAGGCTCCTACGAGCAGTACTTC
- | TRBJ2-1 | TRBV12-3/TRBV12-4 | TRBD2 | CASRHSGVDNEQFF | TGTGCCAGCAGACATAGCGGGGTGGACAATGAGCAGTTCTTC
few | TRBJ1-1 | TRBV7-6 | - | CASTTEAFF | TGTGCCAGCACCACTGAAGCTTTCTTT
- | TRBJ2-7 | TRBV10-3 | TRBD1 | CAISSGQTPEQYF | TGTGCCATCAGTTCGGGACAGACACCCGAGCAGTACTTC
- | TRBJ2-3 | TRBV5-1 | - | CASSLGRTYTDTQYF | TGCGCCAGCAGCTTGGGGCGGACCTACACAGATACGCAGTATTTT
few | TRBJ2-2 | TRBV29-1 | - | CSVRDPGELFF | TGCAGCGTCAGGGACCCCGGGGAGCTGTTTTTT
- | TRBJ2-7 | TRBV5-1 | TRBD1 | CASSPITGTASYEQYF | TGCGCCAGCAGCCCCATCACCGGGACAGCTTCCTACGAGCAGTACTTC
- | TRBJ1-2 | TRBV27 | - | CASSLSFDSMGGYTF | TGTGCCAGCAGTTTATCATTTGACAGCATGGGTGGCTACACCTTC
many | TRBJ2-4 | TRBV7-2 | - | CASPRTAKNIQYF | TGTGCCAGCCCTCGTACAGCCAAAAACATTCAGTACTTC
few | TRBJ1-2 | TRBV7-9 | TRBD1 | CASSRTGRIGYTF | TGTGCCAGCAGCCGGACAGGGCGGATAGGCTACACCTTC
- | TRBJ2-5 | TRBV19 | - | CASSIMGTEEETQYF | TGTGCCAGTAGTATAATGGGGACGGAAGAAGAGACCCAGTACTTC
- | TRBJ2-2 | TRBV27 | - | CASSLSLGGGELFF | TGTGCCAGCAGTTTATCCCTCGGGGGCGGGGAGCTGTTTTTT
few | TRBJ1-2 | TRBV20-1 | - | CSARDSRVDGYTF | TGCAGTGCTAGAGATAGTCGAGTTGATGGCTACACCTTC
- | TRBJ2-3 | TRBV7-6 | TRBD2 | CASSFGGRRTDTQYF | TGTGCCAGCAGCTTCGGCGGGAGGCGCACAGATACGCAGTATTTT